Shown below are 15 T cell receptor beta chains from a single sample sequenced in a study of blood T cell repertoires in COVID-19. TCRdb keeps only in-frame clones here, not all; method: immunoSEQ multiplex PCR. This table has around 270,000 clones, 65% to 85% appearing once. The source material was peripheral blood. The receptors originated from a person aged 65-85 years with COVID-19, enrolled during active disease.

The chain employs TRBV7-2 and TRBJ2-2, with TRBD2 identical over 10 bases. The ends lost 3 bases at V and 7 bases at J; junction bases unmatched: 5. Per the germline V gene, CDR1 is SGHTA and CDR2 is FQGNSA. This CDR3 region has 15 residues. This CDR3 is CASSFLAGAGGELFF. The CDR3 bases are TGTGCCAGCAGCTTTCTAGCGGGAGCGGGCGGGGAGCTGTTTTTT.

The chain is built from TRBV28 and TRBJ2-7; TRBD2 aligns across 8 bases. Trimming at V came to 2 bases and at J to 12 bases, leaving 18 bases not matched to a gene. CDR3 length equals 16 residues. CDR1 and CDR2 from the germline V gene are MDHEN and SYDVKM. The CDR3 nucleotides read TGTGCCAGCAGTTTAGGGGCACCGGGACTAGGGATTAGTCGGTACTTC. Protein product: CASSLGAPGLGISRYF.

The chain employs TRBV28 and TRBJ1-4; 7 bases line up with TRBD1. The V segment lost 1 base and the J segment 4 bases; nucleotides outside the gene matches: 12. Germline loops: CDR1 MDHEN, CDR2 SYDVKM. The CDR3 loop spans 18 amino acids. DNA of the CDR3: TGTGCCAGCAGTTTATTGCGCGGGACAGCAAACCTTAATGAAAAACTGTTTTTT. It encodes CASSLLRGTANLNEKLFF.

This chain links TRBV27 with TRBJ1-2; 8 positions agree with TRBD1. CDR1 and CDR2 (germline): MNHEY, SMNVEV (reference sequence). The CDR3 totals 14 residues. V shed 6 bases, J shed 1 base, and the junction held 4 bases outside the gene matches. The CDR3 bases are TGTGCCAGCAGACGGACAGGGATTAACTATGGCTACACCTTC. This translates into CASRRTGINYGYTF.

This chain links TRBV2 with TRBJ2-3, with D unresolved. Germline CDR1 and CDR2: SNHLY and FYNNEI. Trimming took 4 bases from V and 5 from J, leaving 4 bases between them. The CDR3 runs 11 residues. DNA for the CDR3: TGTGCCAGCAGTGGAGGAGATACGCAGTATTTT. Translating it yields CASSGGDTQYF.

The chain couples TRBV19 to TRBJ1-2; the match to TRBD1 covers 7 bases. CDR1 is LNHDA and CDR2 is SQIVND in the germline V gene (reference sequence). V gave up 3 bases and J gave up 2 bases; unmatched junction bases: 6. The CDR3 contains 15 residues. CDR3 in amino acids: CASSIKGAPNYGYTF. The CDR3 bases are TGTGCCAGTAGTATCAAGGGGGCCCCGAACTATGGCTACACCTTC.

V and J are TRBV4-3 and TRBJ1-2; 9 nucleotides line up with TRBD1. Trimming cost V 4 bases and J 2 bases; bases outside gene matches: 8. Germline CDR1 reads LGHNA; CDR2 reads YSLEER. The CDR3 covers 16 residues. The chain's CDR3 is CASSRYPGQGNYGYTF. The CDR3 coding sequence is TGCGCCAGCAGCCGGTATCCGGGACAGGGAAACTATGGCTACACCTTC.

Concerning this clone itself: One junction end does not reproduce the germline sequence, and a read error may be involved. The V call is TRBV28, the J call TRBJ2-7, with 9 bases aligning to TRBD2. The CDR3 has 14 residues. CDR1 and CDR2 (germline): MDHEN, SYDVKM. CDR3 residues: CASSPTTGTSRSNF. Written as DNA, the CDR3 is TGTGCCAGCAGTCCCACTACCGGGACTAGCAGAAGTAACTTC.

The CDR3 reads CASTLVPGQGITGELFF. The CDR3 DNA is TGCGCCAGCACCCTCGTTCCGGGACAGGGGATAACCGGGGAGCTGTTTTTT. V gene TRBV5-1 combines with J gene TRBJ2-2; 10 bases are a match to TRBD1. Looked up from germline, CDR1 is SGHRS and CDR2 is YFSETQ. The CDR3 loop spans 17 amino acids. V lost 6 bases to trimming and J lost 5 bases; unmatched junction nucleotides: 13. The full variable domain, in which reference TRBV5-1 and TRBJ2-2 provide the parts outside the CDR3, is KAGVTQTPRYLIKTRGQQVTLSCSPISGHRSVSWYQQTPGQGLQFLFEYFSETQRNKGNFPGRFSGRQFSNSRSEMNVSTLELGDSALYLCASTLVPGQGITGELFFGEGSRLTVL.

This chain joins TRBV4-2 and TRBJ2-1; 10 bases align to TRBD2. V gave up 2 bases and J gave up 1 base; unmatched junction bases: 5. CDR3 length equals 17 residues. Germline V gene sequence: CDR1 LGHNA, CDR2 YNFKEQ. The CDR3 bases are TGTGCCAGCAGCCAACCCCAGACTAGCGGGTCCTACAATGAGCAGTTCTTC. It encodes CASSQPQTSGSYNEQFF.

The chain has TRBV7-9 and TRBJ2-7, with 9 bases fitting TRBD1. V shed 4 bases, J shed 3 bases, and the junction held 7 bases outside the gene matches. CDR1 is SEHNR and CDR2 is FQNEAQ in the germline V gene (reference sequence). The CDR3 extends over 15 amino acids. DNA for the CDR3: TGTGCCAGCAGCTCCCCGGGACAGGGCGTCTACGAGCAGTACTTC. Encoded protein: CASSSPGQGVYEQYF. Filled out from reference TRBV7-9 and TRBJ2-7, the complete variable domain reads DTGVSQNPRHKITKRGQNVTFRCDPISEHNRLYWYRQTLGQGPEFLTYFQNEAQLEKSRLLSDRFSAERPKGSFSTLEIQRTEQGDSAMYLCASSSPGQGVYEQYFGPGTRLTVT.

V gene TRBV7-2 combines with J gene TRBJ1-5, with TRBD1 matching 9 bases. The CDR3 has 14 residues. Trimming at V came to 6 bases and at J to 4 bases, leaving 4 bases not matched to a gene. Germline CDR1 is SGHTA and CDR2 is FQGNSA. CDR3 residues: CASSEDRGNQPQHF. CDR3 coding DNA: TGTGCCAGCAGTGAGGACAGGGGAAATCAGCCCCAGCATTTT. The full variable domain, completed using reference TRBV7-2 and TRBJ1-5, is GAGVSQSPSNKVTEKGKDVELRCDPISGHTALYWYRQSLGQGLEFLIYFQGNSAPDKSGLPSDRFSAERTGGSVSTLTIQRTQQEDSAVYLCASSEDRGNQPQHFGDGTRLSIL.

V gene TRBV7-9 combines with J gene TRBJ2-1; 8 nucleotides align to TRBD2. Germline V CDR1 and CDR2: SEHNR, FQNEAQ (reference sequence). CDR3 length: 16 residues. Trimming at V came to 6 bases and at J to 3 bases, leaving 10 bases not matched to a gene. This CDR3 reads CASSRVSGTGYNEQFF. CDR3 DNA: TGTGCCAGCAGTCGGGTTAGCGGGACCGGCTACAATGAGCAGTTCTTC.

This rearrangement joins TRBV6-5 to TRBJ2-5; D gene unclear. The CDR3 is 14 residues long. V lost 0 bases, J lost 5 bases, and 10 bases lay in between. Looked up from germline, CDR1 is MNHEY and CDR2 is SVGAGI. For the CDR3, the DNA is TGTGCCAGCAGTTACTCGGTTAGTTGGGAGACCCAGTACTTC. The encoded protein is CASSYSVSWETQYF.

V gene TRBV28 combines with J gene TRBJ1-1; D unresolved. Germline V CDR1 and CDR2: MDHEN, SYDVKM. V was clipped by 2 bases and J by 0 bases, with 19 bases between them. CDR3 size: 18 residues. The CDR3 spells CASSLIIRTGIMNTEAFF. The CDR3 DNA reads TGTGCCAGCAGTTTAATTATACGAACCGGGATAATGAACACTGAAGCTTTCTTT.